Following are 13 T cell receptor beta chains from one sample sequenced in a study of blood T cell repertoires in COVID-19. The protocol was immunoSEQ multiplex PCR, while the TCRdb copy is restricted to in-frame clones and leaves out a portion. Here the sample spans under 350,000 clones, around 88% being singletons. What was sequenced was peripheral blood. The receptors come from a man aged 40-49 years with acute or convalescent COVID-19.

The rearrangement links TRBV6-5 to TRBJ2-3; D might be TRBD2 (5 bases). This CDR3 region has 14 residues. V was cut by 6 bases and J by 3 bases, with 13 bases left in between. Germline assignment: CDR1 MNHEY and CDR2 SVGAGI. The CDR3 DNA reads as TGTGCCAGCAGCGGAGGAGTAATTACAGATACGCAGTATTTT. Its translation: CASSGGVITDTQYF.

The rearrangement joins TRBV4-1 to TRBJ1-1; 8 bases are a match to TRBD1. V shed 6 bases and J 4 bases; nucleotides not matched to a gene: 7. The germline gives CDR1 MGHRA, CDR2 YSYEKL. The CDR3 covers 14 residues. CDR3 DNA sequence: TGCGCCAGCAGACCAGGGGGCACGGGCACTGAAGCTTTCTTT. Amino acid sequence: CASRPGGTGTEAFF.

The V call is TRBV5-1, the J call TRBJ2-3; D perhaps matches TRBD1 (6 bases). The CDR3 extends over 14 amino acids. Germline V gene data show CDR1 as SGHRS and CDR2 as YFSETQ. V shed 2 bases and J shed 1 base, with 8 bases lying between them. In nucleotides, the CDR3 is TGCGCCAGCAGCTTAGGACAGCGCACAGATACGCAGTATTTT. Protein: CASSLGQRTDTQYF.

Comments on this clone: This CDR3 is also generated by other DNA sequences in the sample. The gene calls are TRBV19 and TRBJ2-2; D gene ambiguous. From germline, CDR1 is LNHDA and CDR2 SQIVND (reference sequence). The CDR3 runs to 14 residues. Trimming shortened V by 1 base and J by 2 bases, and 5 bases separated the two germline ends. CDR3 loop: CASSIGPNTGELFF. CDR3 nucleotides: TGTGCCAGTAGTATAGGGCCTAACACCGGGGAGCTGTTTTTT.

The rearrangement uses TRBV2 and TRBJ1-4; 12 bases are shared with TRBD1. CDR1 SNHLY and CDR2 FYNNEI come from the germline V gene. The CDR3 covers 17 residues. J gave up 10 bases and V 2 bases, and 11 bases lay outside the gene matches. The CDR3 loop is CASSESRGTGGYGKLFF. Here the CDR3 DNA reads TGTGCCAGCAGTGAATCTCGGGGGACAGGGGGCTATGGAAAACTGTTTTTT.

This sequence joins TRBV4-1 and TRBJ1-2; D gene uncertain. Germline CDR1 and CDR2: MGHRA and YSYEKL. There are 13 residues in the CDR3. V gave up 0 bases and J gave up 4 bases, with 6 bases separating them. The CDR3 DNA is TGCGCCAGCAGCCAAGAAGCCCTCTATGGCTACACCTTC. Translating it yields CASSQEALYGYTF.

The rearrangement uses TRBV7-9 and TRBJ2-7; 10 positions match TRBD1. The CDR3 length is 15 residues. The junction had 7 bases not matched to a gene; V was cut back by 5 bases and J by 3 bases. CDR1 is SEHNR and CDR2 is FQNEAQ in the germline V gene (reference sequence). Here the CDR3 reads CASSVTGTGDYEQYF. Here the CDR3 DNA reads TGTGCCAGCAGCGTAACCGGGACAGGGGACTACGAGCAGTACTTC.

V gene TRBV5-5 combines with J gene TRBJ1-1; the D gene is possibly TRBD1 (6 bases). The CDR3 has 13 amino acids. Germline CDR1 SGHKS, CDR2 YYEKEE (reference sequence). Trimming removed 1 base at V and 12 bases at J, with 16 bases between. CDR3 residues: CASSLRGGTLTFF. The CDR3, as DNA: TGTGCCAGCAGCTTGCGGGGTGGGACACTTACTTTCTTT.

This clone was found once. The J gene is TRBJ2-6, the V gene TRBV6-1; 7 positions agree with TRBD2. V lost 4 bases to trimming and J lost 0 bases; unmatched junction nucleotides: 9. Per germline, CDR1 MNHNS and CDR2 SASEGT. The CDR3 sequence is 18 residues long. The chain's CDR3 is CASSGLKRGSSGANVLTF. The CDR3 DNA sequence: TGTGCCAGCAGTGGGCTTAAGCGGGGAAGCTCTGGGGCCAACGTCCTGACTTTC.

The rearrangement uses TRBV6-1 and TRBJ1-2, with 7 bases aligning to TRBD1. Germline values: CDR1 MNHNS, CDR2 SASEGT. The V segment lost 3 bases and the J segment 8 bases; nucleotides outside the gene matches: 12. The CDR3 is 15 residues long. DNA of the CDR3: TGTGCCAGCAGTGAGGGACCACAGGGGCCAGGCGGCTACACCTTC. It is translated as CASSEGPQGPGGYTF.

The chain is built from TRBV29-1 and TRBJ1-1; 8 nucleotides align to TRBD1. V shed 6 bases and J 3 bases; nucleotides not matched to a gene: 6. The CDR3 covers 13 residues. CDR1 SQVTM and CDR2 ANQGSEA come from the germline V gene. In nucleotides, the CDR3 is TGCAGCGTAAACCAGGGGGCCTACACTGAAGCTTTCTTT. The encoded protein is CSVNQGAYTEAFF.

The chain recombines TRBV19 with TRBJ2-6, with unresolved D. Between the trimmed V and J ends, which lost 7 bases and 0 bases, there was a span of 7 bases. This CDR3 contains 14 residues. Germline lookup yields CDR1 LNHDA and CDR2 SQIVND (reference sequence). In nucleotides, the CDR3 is TGTGCCAGTATTCAAGCCTCTGGGGCCAACGTCCTGACTTTC. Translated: CASIQASGANVLTF.

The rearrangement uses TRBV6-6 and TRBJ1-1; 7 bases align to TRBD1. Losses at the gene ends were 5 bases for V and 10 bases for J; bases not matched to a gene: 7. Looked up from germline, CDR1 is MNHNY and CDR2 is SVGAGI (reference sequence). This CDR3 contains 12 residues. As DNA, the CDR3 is TGTGCCAGCAGTACACTGACAGGGAGAGCTTTCTTT. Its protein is CASSTLTGRAFF.